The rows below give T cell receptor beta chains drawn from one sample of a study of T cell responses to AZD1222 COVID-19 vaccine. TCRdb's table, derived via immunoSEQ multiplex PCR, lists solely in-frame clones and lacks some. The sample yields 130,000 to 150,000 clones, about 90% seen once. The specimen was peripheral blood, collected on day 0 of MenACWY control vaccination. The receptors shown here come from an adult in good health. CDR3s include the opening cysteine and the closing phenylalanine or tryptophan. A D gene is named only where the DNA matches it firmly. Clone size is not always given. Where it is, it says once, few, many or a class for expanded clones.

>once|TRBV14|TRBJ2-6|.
CASSPGGANVLTF
TGTGCCAGCAGCCCCGGTGGGGCCAACGTCCTGACTTTC
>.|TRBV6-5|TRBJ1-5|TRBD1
CASSQGQGWPQHF
TGTGCCAGCAGTCAGGGACAGGGTTGGCCCCAGCATTTT
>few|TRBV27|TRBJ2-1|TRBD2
CASSLVGGVPNEQFF
TGTGCCAGCAGTTTGGTGGGGGGGGTTCCTAATGAGCAGTTCTTC
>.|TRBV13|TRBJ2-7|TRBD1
CASSLVRGQVSGDPYEQYF
TGTGCCAGCAGCTTAGTCAGGGGACAGGTATCCGGCGACCCCTACGAGCAGTACTTC
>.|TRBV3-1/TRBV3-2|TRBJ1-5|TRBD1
CASSQGTGGQPQHF
TGTGCCAGCAGCCAAGGGACAGGGGGTCAGCCCCAGCATTTT
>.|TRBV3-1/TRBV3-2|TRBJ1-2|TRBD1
CASSQEGSRGRGGYTF
TGTGCCAGCAGCCAAGAGGGGTCCAGGGGGCGCGGAGGCTACACCTTC
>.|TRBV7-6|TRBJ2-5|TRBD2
CASSLGLAGGRGETQYF
TGTGCCAGCAGCTTAGGACTAGCGGGAGGCCGGGGGGAGACCCAGTACTTC
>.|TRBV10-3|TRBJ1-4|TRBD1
CAISGTGLSREKLFF
TGTGCCATCAGCGGGACAGGGTTAAGTCGTGAAAAACTGTTTTTT
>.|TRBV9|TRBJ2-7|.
CASSATPWIGPSGLRGMEQYF
TGTGCCAGCAGCGCGACCCCATGGATCGGGCCTAGCGGCCTCAGGGGTATGGAGCAGTACTTC
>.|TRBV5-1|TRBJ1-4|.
CASSLVGGEKLFF
TGCGCCAGCAGCTTGGTGGGGGGCGAAAAACTGTTTTTT